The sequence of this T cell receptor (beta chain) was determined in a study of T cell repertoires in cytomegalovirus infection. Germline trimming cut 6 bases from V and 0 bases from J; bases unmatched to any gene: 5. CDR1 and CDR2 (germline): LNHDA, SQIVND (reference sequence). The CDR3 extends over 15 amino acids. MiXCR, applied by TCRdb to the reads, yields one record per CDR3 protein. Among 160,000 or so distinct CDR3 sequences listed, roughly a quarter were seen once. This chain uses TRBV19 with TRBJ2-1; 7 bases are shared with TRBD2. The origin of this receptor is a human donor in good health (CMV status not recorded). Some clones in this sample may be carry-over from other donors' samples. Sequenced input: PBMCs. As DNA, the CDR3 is TGTGCCAGTAGACGGAGCGGGATCTCCTACAATGAGCAGTTCTTC. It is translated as CASRRSGISYNEQFF. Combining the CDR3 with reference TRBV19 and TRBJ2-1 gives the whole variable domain DGGITQSPKYLFRKEGQNVTLSCEQNLNHDAMYWYRQDPGQGLRLIYYSQIVNDFQKGDIAEGYSVSREKKESFPLTVTSAQKNPTAFYLCASRRSGISYNEQFFGPGTRLTVL.